What follows are 4 T cell receptor beta chains derived from one specimen sequenced in a study of blood T cell repertoires in COVID-19. Some clones are missing from TCRdb's copy, which holds only in-frame ones; the method was immunoSEQ multiplex PCR. The table has about 26,000 clones, approximately 80% seen once. The sample taken for sequencing was peripheral blood. The receptors stem from a man aged 80 or over with active or convalescent COVID-19.

The rearrangement joins TRBV7-9 to TRBJ2-1, with TRBD2 identical over 12 bases. The CDR3 is 14 residues long. Germline V CDR1 and CDR2: SEHNR, FQNEAQ (reference sequence). V trimming: 3 bases; J trimming: 12 bases; junction bases outside the gene matches: 6. The CDR3 region is CASSFSVLAGGQFF. CDR3 sequence (DNA): TGTGCCAGCAGCTTCTCCGTACTAGCGGGGGGGCAGTTCTTC.

The chain has TRBV18 and TRBJ2-1; 7 bases fit TRBD1. Germline V gene data show CDR1 as KGHSH and CDR2 as LQKENI. The CDR3 is made up of 16 amino acids. V was clipped by 3 bases and J by 7 bases; unmatched bases: 12. CDR3 in DNA: TGTGCCAGCTCACCTTCCACCGGGACAGTCTTTAATGAGCAGTTCTTC. Translated: CASSPSTGTVFNEQFF.

The chain uses TRBV18 and TRBJ2-5; no clear D. The germline V gene has CDR1 KGHSH and CDR2 LQKENI. V was clipped by 3 bases and J by 3 bases, with 2 bases between them. The CDR3 totals 11 residues. CDR3 DNA: TGTGCCAGCTCACCCGAAGAGACCCAGTACTTC. Translating it yields CASSPEETQYF. Full variable domain (outside the CDR3, taken from reference TRBV18 and TRBJ2-5): NAGVMQNPRHLVRRRGQEARLRCSPMKGHSHVYWYRQLPEEGLKFMVYLQKENIIDESGMPKERFSAEFPKEGPSILRIQQVVRGDSAAYFCASSPEETQYFGPGTRLLVL.

This sequence joins TRBV19 and TRBJ2-4, with a tentative D call TRBD1 (5 bases). V gave up 2 bases and J gave up 9 bases, with 14 bases separating them. Germline values: CDR1 LNHDA, CDR2 SQIVND (reference sequence). The CDR3 spans 14 residues. This chain's CDR3 is CASSIRWGEVIQYF. DNA of the CDR3: TGTGCCAGTAGTATAAGGTGGGGCGAGGTCATTCAGTACTTC.